This TCR beta chain originates from a study of T-cell reconstitution after alpha-beta-depleted transplantation in children. This clonotype was counted many times. TCRbeta library preparation incorporated unique molecular identifiers. TCRdb re-called the PCR reads through MiXCR, storing one row per CDR3 protein. The sample has roughly 200,000 distinct CDR3 sequences; roughly 7% are singletons. This receptor was identified in a boy aged 2 to 9 with acute lymphoblastic leukemia, due to receive a stem cell transplant. Material: PBMCs, obtained before TCRalphabeta/CD19-depleted stem cell transplant.

The DNA for the CDR3 is TGCGCCAGCAGCTTGCTACTAGCGGGAGGTCTTACTTCCTACGAGCAGTACTTC. Amino acids: CASSLLLAGGLTSYEQYF. J is TRBJ2-7 and V is TRBV5-1, with 12 positions matching TRBD2. V lost 1 base, J lost 1 base, and 9 bases stayed unmatched. The CDR3 covers 18 residues. The V gene's germline CDR1 is SGHRS and CDR2 YFSETQ.